This TCR beta chain stems from a study of blood T cell repertoires in COVID-19 (TCRdb year 2020). Concerning the study at large: Samples from collaborators originated in the United States, Italy and Spain and spanned both the acute and convalescent phases of COVID-19. The material from the prospective study consisted of cDNA or gDNA derived from T cells, B-cell-depleted T cells, or PBMCs. Where available, HLA class I and class II types were obtained from metadata supplied by the sample provider rather than from assay-based typing. The dataset comprised deeply sampled blood TCRbeta repertoires from subjects exposed to, actively infected with, or recovered from COVID-19. The repertoires were made available in a free public database intended to serve as a resource for research on the immune response to SARS-CoV-2. Samples came from the ongoing ImmuneRACE study (first 160 participants) plus 1,254 subjects from 6 global collaborators. Sample metadata almost always included a de-identified subject ID, COVID-19 status, age in years and sex. Study-level results and caveats: The quantity of clinical and demographic metadata differed by source and by participant and was supplied without curation.

V lost 6 bases and J lost 5 bases; the stretch between them is 16 bases long. Its CDR3 holds 14 amino acids, cysteine through phenylalanine. Kept here is only the CDR3 DNA, which spans 42 bases and is read in frame from base 1. This clone was seen once. Its antigen remains unidentified. No base qualities exist here, and no much larger clone lies one base off it. TCRbeta CDR3 regions were amplified from genomic DNA using the immunoSEQ Assay, a bias-controlled multiplex PCR. As for the authors' bioinformatics: Within the assay, amplification of reference gene primers was used to estimate how many nucleated cells each sample contained. Sequence reads were collapsed and filtered to measure the absolute abundance of every unique TCRbeta CDR3 rearrangement. For each sample, productive Simpson clonality was calculated as the square root of Simpson's diversity index across productive rearrangements. Sourced from immuneACCESS, this table was stored by TCRdb with only in-frame sequences that have V and J called. A share of the clones is absent; for the studies checked, an unresolved V gene accounts for under half, and the remainder has no known explanation. V and J calls and clone size come straight from that table; D and trimming were deduced from the DNA. This sample lists approximately 150,000 clones; about 83% were detected once. Of the sample, about 1.6% is held by the ten largest clones.

Each collaborating institution followed its own protocols to collect whole blood in K2EDTA tubes. For TCRbeta analysis, collaborators shipped samples as frozen whole blood, isolated PBMCs, or DNA extracted from either of those sample types. The sample consisted of peripheral blood. The TCR comes from a human donor in a cohort sampled during active COVID-19. The rearrangement combines TRBV23-1 with TRBJ1-1; a weak D assignment points to TRBD1 (5 bases agree). TRBV23-1 is an ORF, with its function uncertain. Here is the DNA: TGCGCCAGCAGGATTGTGGGGGGGAGTACTGAAGCTTTCTTT. It specifies CASRIVGGSTEAFF.